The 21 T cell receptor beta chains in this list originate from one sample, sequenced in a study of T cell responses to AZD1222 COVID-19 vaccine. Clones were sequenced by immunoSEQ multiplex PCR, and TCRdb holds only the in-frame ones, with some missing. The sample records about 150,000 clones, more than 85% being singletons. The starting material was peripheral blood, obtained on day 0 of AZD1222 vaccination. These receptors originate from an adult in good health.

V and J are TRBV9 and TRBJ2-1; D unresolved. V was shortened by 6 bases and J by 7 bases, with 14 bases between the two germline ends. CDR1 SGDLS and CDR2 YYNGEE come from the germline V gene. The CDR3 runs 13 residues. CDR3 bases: TGTGCCAGCACCCCCTGGGAAGGAAATGAGCAGTTCTTC. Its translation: CASTPWEGNEQFF. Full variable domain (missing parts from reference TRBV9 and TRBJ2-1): DSGVTQTPKHLITATGQRVTLRCSPRSGDLSVYWYQQSLDQGLQFLIQYYNGEERAKGNILERFSAQQFPDLHSELNLSSLELGDSALYFCASTPWEGNEQFFGPGTRLTVL.

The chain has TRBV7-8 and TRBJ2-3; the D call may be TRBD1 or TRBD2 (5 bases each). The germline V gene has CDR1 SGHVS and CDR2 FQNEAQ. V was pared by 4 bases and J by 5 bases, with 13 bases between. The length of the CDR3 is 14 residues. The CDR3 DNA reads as TGTGCCAGCAGCTCCGGGACCCCGAGAGATACGCAGTATTTT. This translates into CASSSGTPRDTQYF.

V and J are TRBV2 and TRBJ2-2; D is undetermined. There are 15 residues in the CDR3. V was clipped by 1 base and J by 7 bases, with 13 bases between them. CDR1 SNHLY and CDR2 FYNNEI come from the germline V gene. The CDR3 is CASSEEQAKLGELFF. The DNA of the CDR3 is TGTGCCAGCAGTGAAGAGCAGGCTAAACTCGGGGAGCTGTTTTTT. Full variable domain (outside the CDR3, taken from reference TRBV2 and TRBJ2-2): EPEVTQTPSHQVTQMGQEVILRCVPISNHLYFYWYRQILGQKVEFLVSFYNNEISEKSEIFDDQFSVERPDGSNFTLKIRSTKLEDSAMYFCASSEEQAKLGELFFGEGSRLTVL.

CDR3 bases: TGTGCCAGCAGTCGCCCCCGAGACAGGGAGAATGAGCAGTTCTTC. Residues: CASSRPRDRENEQFF. V and J are TRBV6-8 and TRBJ2-1; 7 bases match TRBD1. The V gene's germline CDR1 is MNHGY and CDR2 SAAAGT. The trim removed 5 bases at V and 7 bases at J, leaving 11 bases unmatched. The CDR3 extends over 15 amino acids.

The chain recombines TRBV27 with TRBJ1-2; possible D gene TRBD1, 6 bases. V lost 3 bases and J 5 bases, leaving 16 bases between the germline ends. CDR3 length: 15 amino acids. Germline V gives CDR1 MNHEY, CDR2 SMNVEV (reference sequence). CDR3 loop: CASSLGAAVQYGYTF. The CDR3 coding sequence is TGTGCCAGCAGTTTGGGGGCCGCGGTCCAATATGGCTACACCTTC.

The CDR3 protein is CASTLTGGTYEQYF. The CDR3 nucleotides read TGTGCCAGTACCCTGACAGGAGGGACCTACGAGCAGTACTTC. The chain links TRBV19 to TRBJ2-7, with D perhaps assigned TRBD1 or TRBD2 (6 bases each). The CDR3 extends over 14 amino acids. V was cut by 7 bases and J by 2 bases, with 15 bases left in between. Germline V gene sequence: CDR1 LNHDA, CDR2 SQIVND (reference sequence).

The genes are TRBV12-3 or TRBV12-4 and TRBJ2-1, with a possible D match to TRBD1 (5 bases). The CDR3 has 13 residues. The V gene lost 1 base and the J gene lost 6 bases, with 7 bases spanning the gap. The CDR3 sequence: CASSLVQGNEQFF. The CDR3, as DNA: TGTGCCAGCAGTTTAGTTCAGGGCAATGAGCAGTTCTTC.

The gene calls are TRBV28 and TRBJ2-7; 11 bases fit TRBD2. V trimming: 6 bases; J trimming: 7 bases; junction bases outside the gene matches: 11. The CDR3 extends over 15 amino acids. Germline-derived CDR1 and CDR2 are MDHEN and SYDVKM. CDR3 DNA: TGTGCCAGCAGCCGAGCTAGCGGGAGGAGGGAAGAGCAGTACTTC. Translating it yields CASSRASGRREEQYF. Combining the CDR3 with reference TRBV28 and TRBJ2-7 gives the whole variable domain DVKVTQSSRYLVKRTGEKVFLECVQDMDHENMFWYRQDPGLGLRLIYFSYDVKMKEKGDIPEGYSVSREKKERFSLILESASTNQTSMYLCASSRASGRREEQYFGPGTRLTVT.

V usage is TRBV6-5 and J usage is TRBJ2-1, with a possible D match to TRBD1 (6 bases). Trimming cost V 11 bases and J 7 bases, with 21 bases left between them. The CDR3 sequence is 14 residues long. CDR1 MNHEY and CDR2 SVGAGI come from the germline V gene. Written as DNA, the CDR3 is TGTGCCTGCCGGGACATTGAGGGCTTTAATGAGCAGTTCTTC. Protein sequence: CACRDIEGFNEQFF.

CDR3 sequence (DNA): TGTGCCAGCAGTTTAGCCCGATCCGATGAGCAGTTCTTC. As protein: CASSLARSDEQFF. The genes are TRBV27 and TRBJ2-1, with unresolved D. CDR1 is MNHEY and CDR2 is SMNVEV in the germline V gene (reference sequence). Deletions cut 2 bases from V and 8 bases from J, with 10 bases between. The CDR3 covers 13 residues.

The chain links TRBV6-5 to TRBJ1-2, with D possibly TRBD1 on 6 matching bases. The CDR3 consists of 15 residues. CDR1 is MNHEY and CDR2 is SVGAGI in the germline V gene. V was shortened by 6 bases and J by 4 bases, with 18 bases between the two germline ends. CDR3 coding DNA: TGTGCCAGCAGGGCTGGGGGGGCAGCGGCCTATGGCTACACCTTC. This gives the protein CASRAGGAAAYGYTF.

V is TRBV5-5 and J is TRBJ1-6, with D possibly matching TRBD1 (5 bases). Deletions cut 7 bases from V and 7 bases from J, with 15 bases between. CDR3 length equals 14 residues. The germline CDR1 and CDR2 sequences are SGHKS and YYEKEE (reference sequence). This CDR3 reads CASGRGLRNSPLHF. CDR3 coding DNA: TGTGCCAGCGGGCGGGGCTTGAGAAATTCACCCCTCCACTTT. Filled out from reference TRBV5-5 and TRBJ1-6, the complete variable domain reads DAGVTQSPTHLIKTRGQQVTLRCSPISGHKSVSWYQQVLGQGPQFIFQYYEKEERGRGNFPDRFSARQFPNYSSELNVNALLLGDSALYLCASGRGLRNSPLHFGNGTRLTVT.

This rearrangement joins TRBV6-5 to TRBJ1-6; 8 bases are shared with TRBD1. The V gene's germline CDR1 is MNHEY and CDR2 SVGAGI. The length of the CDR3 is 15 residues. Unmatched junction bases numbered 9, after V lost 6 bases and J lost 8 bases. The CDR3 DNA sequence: TGTGCCAGCAGACCAAACAGGGGGATGGATTCACCCCTCCACTTT. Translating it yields CASRPNRGMDSPLHF.

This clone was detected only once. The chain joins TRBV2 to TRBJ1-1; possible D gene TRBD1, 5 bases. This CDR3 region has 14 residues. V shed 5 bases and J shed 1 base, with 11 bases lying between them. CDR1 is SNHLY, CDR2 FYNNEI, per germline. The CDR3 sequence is CASSTRGRNTEAFF. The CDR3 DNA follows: TGTGCCAGCAGTACTCGGGGGAGGAACACTGAAGCTTTCTTT. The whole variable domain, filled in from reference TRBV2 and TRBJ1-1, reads EPEVTQTPSHQVTQMGQEVILRCVPISNHLYFYWYRQILGQKVEFLVSFYNNEISEKSEIFDDQFSVERPDGSNFTLKIRSTKLEDSAMYFCASSTRGRNTEAFFGQGTRLTVV.

CDR3 in amino acids: CASSSLPGLAGGRFF. CDR3 DNA: TGCGCCAGCAGCTCCCTCCCGGGACTAGCGGGGGGTCGATTCTTC. The rearrangement joins TRBV5-1 to TRBJ2-1; TRBD2 aligns across 15 bases. The V and J ends lost 3 bases and 16 bases, in that order; junction bases with no gene match: 11. Germline CDR1 and CDR2: SGHRS and YFSETQ. The CDR3 runs 15 residues.

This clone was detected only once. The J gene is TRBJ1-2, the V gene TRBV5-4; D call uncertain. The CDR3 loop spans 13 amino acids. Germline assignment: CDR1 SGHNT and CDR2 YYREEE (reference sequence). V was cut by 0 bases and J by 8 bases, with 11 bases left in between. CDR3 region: CASSLGPLEGYTF. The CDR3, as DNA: TGTGCCAGCAGCTTGGGGCCCCTGGAGGGCTACACCTTC.

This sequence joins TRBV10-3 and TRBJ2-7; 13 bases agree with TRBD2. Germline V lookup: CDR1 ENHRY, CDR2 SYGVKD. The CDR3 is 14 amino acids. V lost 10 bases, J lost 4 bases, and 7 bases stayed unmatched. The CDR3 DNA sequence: TGTGCCACAGGGACTAGCGGGAAAAGGTACGAGCAGTACTTC. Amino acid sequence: CATGTSGKRYEQYF.

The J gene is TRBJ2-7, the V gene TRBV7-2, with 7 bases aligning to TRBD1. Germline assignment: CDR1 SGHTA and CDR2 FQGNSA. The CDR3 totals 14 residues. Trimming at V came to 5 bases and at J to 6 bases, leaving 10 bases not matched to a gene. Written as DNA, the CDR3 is TGTGCCAGCAGCGTGCGGACAGGTCTACGCGAGCAGTACTTC. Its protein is CASSVRTGLREQYF.

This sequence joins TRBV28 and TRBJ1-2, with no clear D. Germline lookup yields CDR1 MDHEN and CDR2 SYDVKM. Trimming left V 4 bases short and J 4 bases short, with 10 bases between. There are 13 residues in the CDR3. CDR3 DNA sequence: TGTGCCAGCAGTTGGCCGGACGGCTATGGCTACACCTTC. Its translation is CASSWPDGYGYTF.

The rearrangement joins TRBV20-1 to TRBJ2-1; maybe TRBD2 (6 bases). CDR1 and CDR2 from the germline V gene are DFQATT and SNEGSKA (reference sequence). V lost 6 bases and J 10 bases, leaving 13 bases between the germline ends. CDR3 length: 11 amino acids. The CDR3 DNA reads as TGCAGTGCGGAGGGGCCTTCCGAGCAGTTCTTC. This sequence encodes CSAEGPSEQFF.

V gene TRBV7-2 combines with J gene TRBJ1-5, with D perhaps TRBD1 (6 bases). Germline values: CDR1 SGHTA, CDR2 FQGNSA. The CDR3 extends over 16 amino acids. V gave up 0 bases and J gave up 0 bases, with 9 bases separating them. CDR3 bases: TGTGCCAGCAGCTTAGCCGGGACATTTAGCAATCAGCCCCAGCATTTT. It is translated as CASSLAGTFSNQPQHF.